These T cell receptor beta chains were read from a single sample in a study of blood T cells in healthy people across ages. TCRdb reanalysed the 5' RACE reads using MiXCR and keeps one entry per CDR3 protein. The sample holds under 2 million distinct CDR3 sequences; approximately 32% are singletons and the top ten take about 11%. Material: blood. Every receptor here comes from a woman aged 30 to 39 in good health. The CDR3 runs from the conserved cysteine through the conserved F or W. Fields, in order: V gene, CDR3 protein.

TRBV12-3/TRBV12-4 | CASSPKEDQPQHF
TRBV5-5 | CASSFLAGVNYEQYF
TRBV24-1 | CATSDPRGGETQYF
TRBV10-3 | CAISPTGGNTDTQYF
TRBV7-3 | CASSLTRQETRYF
TRBV27 | CASSPTRQDPRETRYF
TRBV20-1 | CSASELADTDTQYF
TRBV4-1 | CASSQASAGTQENYGYTF
TRBV6-1 | CASSGSAGDTDTQYF
TRBV27 | CASSLVAGGPLGANVLTF